The 2 T cell receptor beta chains in this list originate from one sample, sequenced in a study of regulatory T cells in long-lasting Graves disease. Researchers made TCR beta libraries by using iRepertoire HTBI primers and running Arm-PCR on CDR3 regions. TCRdb reprocessed the multiplex PCR reads via MiXCR and lists one record per CDR3 protein. The sample holds a few hundred thousand distinct CDR3 sequences, over 15% seen once. Time point of the sample: newly diagnosed GD, antithyroid drugs for less than 3 months. PBMC RNA was the source of the TCR library. These data were also reused for a study on T cells in Graves' hyperthyroidism and ophthalmopathy.

This sample comprised peripheral blood mononuclear cells (PBMCs), obtained at new diagnosis, from a patient treated with antithyroid drugs. These receptors were obtained from a man aged 35 to 55 with Graves disease.

This clonotype was counted ten times or more. The chain employs TRBV7-2 and TRBJ2-1, with D possibly being TRBD2 (5 bases). Germline loops: CDR1 SGHTA, CDR2 FQGNSA. Trimming shortened V by 0 bases and J by 9 bases, and 6 bases separated the two germline ends. The CDR3 is 12 amino acids. CDR3 nucleotide sequence: TGTGCCAGCAGCTTAGCGAGGGTTGAGCAGTTCTTC. Its translation: CASSLARVEQFF.

This clonotype came up a few times. The chain carries TRBV28 and TRBJ1-1; D perhaps matches TRBD1 (6 bases). Trimming pared 1 base from V and 5 bases from J, leaving 14 bases between. Germline-derived CDR1 and CDR2 are MDHEN and SYDVKM. This CDR3 contains 15 residues. Written as DNA, the CDR3 is TGTGCCAGCAGTTTATTAAACCAGGGGTTGACTGAAGCTTTCTTT. Translation: CASSLLNQGLTEAFF.